The clone carrying this T cell receptor beta chain has at least ten counts. TCRdb passed the 5' RACE reads through MiXCR, listing each CDR3 protein once. The table lists 300,000 or so distinct CDR3 sequences, 10% to 15% of them singletons, with roughly 0.5% in the top ten. This entry comes from a study of T cells after yellow fever vaccination. In the study overall: The fractions with low cell numbers were processed using SMART-Seq v4 Ultra Low Input.

The CDR3 extends over 12 amino acids. Trimming left V 7 bases short and J 0 bases short, with 5 bases between. The germline V gene encodes CDR1 SGHAT and CDR2 FQNNGV. Sequenced material: CD4+ T cells sorted from PBMCs, taken 45 days after the yellow fever booster vaccination. The TCR originated in a man younger than 45 who received the YFV17D yellow fever vaccine. The gene calls are TRBV11-2 and TRBJ2-3; D is unclear. CDR3 sequence reads: CASKRSTDTQYF. In DNA form, the CDR3 reads TGTGCCAGCAAACGGAGCACAGATACGCAGTATTTT.